This T cell receptor (beta chain) was recovered during a study of T cell changes during pregnancy in multiple sclerosis. CDR1 is KGHSH and CDR2 is LQKENI in the germline V gene. Unmatched junction bases numbered 1, after V lost 1 base and J lost 5 bases. CDR3 length: 14 residues. Produced via immunoSEQ multiplex PCR; TCRdb's table is partial and in-frame only. The repertoire holds about 56,000 clones, with 75% to 90% as singletons. This TCR derives from a female donor with multiple sclerosis, enrolled in a pregnancy study. This chain links TRBV18 with TRBJ2-3; 9 bases fit TRBD2. Sequenced material: CD4+ T cells from peripheral blood mononuclear cells, taken in the third trimester of pregnancy. CDR3: CASSPRLAEDTQYF. CDR3 DNA: TGTGCCAGCTCACCACGACTAGCGGAAGATACGCAGTATTTT. Filled out from reference TRBV18 and TRBJ2-3, the complete variable domain reads NAGVMQNPRHLVRRRGQEARLRCSPMKGHSHVYWYRQLPEEGLKFMVYLQKENIIDESGMPKERFSAEFPKEGPSILRIQQVVRGDSAAYFCASSPRLAEDTQYFGPGTRLTVL.